The 6 T cell receptor beta chains below were found in one sample sequenced in a study of immune characterization of retroperitoneal liposarcoma. TCRdb itself ran the PCR reads through MiXCR, one entry per CDR3 protein. The sample lists approximately 2,200 distinct CDR3 sequences, about 43% seen once, with 18% in the top ten. Sequenced sample: tumor tissue. The receptors come from a male donor with retroperitoneal liposarcoma.

The CDR3 sequence is CASSYYRGGGYNEQYF. CDR3 DNA sequence: TGTGCCAGCAGTTATTACAGGGGCGGTGGGTACAATGAGCAGTACTTC. This chain connects TRBV6-1 to TRBJ2-1, with 7 bases matching TRBD1. The J call may be in error: the DNA end matches TRBJ2-7 better. Germline CDR1 MNHNS, CDR2 SASEGT. The CDR3 is 16 amino acids.

Concerning this clonotype: Since a much larger clone is just one base distant, this may be a read error. The conserved final phenylalanine or tryptophan is absent from the CDR3, which likely points to a read error. This chain's CDR3 is CASSLGLAANEQFL. CDR3 DNA: TGTGCCAGCAGTTTAGGACTAGCGGCCAATGAGCAGTTCTTA. The chain couples TRBV27 to TRBJ2-1; 10 nucleotides agree with TRBD2. The CDR3 extends over 14 amino acids. V lost 2 bases, J lost 6 bases, and 1 base stayed unmatched. Germline V lookup: CDR1 MNHEY, CDR2 SMNVEV (reference sequence).

This clonotype is categorized as medium-sized (0.01 to 0.1%). The gene calls are TRBV7-2 and TRBJ2-2; the match to TRBD2 covers 9 bases. The CDR3 contains 14 residues. CDR1 is SGHTA, CDR2 FQGNSA, per germline. After removal of 7 bases from V and 5 bases from J, the junction contained 5 bases not matched to a gene. CDR3 in DNA: TGTGCCAGCAACCCGGGACTAGCAACCGGGGAGCTGTTTTTT. This encodes CASNPGLATGELFF.

By sample fraction, this clonotype is large (0.1 to 1%). The genes are TRBV6-1 and TRBJ2-3; TRBD1 is a possible D gene (6 bases). There are 15 residues in the CDR3. Germline values: CDR1 MNHNS, CDR2 SASEGT. The ends were cut back, 2 bases at V and 5 bases at J, with 14 bases in the middle. In DNA, the CDR3 is TGTGCCAGCAGTGAAATGAGCAGGGGTGGAGATACGCAGTATTTT. It is translated as CASSEMSRGGDTQYF.

The rearrangement joins TRBV10-3 to TRBJ2-1; TRBD2 aligns across 7 bases. The CDR3 extends over 15 amino acids. Germline values: CDR1 ENHRY, CDR2 SYGVKD. Trimming at V came to 2 bases and at J to 8 bases, leaving 9 bases not matched to a gene. CDR3 loop: CAISEVGGSSYEQFF. The CDR3 DNA reads TGTGCCATCAGTGAGGTTGGCGGGAGTTCATATGAGCAGTTCTTC.

Regarding this clonotype: A much larger clone differs by one base, so this may be a read error. The rearrangement joins TRBV10-2 to TRBJ2-1; TRBD2 agrees at 11 bases. The germline V gene encodes CDR1 WSHSY and CDR2 SAAADI. Trimming removed 8 bases from V and 13 bases from J; junction bases left unmatched: 13. This CDR3 is 14 amino acids long. The CDR3 bases are TGCGCCAGCCGCGGGACTAGCGGTCCGGAGACCCAGTTCTTC. Residues: CASRGTSGPETQFF.